The clone carrying this T cell receptor (beta chain) showed up many times. Germline V CDR1 and CDR2: DFQATT, SNEGSKA (reference sequence). The length of the CDR3 is 14 residues. V was clipped by 5 bases and J by 0 bases, with 12 bases between them. Every molecule of TCR cDNA had its own unique molecular identifier. Each CDR3 protein is one row after TCRdb ran MiXCR on the 5' RACE reads. The table records approximately 39,000 distinct CDR3 sequences, approximately 6.8% of them present only once. This sample was taken from a study of spatial heterogeneity in lung cancer. Study context: As counted in raw reads, each unique TCR and UMI combination appeared more than ten times on average.

Regarding time point: sample taken at primary tumor resection. The donors, fewer than 90 patients with untreated early-stage non-small cell lung cancer, provided the samples. Whole RNA obtained from tumor, nontumor lung or frozen PBMC underwent sequencing without sorting. The clonotype originates from a female donor with early-stage non-small cell lung cancer. Source: PBMCs, taken at surgery. The chain joins TRBV20-1 to TRBJ2-3; a possible D gene is TRBD2 (7 bases). CDR3 protein: CSALWGGSTDTQYF. The DNA of the CDR3 is TGCAGTGCTCTGTGGGGGGGCAGCACAGATACGCAGTATTTT.